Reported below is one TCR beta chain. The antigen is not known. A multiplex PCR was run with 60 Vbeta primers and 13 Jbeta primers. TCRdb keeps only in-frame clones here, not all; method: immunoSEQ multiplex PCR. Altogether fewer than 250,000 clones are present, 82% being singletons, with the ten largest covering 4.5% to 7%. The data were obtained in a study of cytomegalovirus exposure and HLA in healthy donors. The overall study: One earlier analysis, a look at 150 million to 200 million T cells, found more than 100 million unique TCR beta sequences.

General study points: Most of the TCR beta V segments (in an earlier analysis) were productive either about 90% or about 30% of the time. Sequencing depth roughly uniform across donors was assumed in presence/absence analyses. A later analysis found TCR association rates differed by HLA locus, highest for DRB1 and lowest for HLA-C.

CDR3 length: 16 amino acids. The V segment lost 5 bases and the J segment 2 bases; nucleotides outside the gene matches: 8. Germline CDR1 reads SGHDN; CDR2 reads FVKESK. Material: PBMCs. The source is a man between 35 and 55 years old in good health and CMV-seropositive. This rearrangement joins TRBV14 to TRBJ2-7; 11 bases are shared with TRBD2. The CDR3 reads CASSKLAGVGPYEQYV. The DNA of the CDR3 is TGTGCCAGCAGCAAACTAGCGGGAGTCGGTCCCTACGAGCAGTACGTC.